These 25 T cell receptor beta chains originate from one sample sequenced in a study of blood T cell repertoires in COVID-19. Sequencing used immunoSEQ multiplex PCR; TCRdb keeps in-frame clones, though not all of them. The sample shows around 270,000 clones, over 80% of them seen only once. The sample was peripheral blood. Receptor source: a middle-aged woman who had recovered from COVID-19.

CDR3 nucleotides: TGTGCCAGCAGCGACAGGGCCTACGAGCAGTACTTC. Amino acids: CASSDRAYEQYF. The chain links TRBV6-5 to TRBJ2-7; TRBD1 aligns across 7 bases. The CDR3 covers 12 residues. Germline V gives CDR1 MNHEY, CDR2 SVGAGI. V shed 6 bases and J 2 bases; nucleotides not matched to a gene: 1.

The rearrangement uses TRBV2 and TRBJ1-6; no clear D. Germline CDR1 reads SNHLY; CDR2 reads FYNNEI. Trimming left V 7 bases short and J 9 bases short, with 16 bases between. The CDR3 length is 14 residues. The CDR3 loop is CASTREILRSPLHF. CDR3 DNA sequence: TGTGCCAGCACCCGGGAGATCCTTCGTTCACCCCTCCACTTT.

In its sample, this clone was seen once. The genes are TRBV15 and TRBJ1-4; TRBD1 matches at 8 bases. This CDR3 has 15 amino acids. Trimming took 2 bases from V and 7 from J; bases not matched to a gene: 6. The germline V gene has CDR1 LNHNV and CDR2 YYDKDF (reference sequence). The CDR3 region is CATSRSRGLGEKLFF. In DNA form, the CDR3 reads TGTGCCACCAGCAGAAGCAGGGGGCTCGGTGAAAAACTGTTTTTT.

V usage is TRBV4-1 and J usage is TRBJ1-3; the D gene is possibly TRBD1 (5 bases). This CDR3 is 21 amino acids long. V shed 3 bases and J shed 0 bases, with 27 bases lying between them. CDR1 and CDR2 (germline): MGHRA, YSYEKL. The CDR3 loop is CASSQSRGGATQKNSGNTIYF. CDR3 bases: TGCGCCAGCAGCCAGTCTAGGGGAGGGGCAACTCAAAAGAACTCTGGAAACACCATATATTTT.

The chain links TRBV14 to TRBJ2-3; 9 bases line up with TRBD1. The CDR3 length is 17 residues. Germline V CDR1 and CDR2: SGHDN, FVKESK. J was trimmed by 4 bases and V by 2 bases; bases with no gene match: 10. CDR3 in DNA: TGTGCCAGCAGCCAATTACAGGGGGCGCCCCGGGCAGATACGCAGTATTTT. Amino acids: CASSQLQGAPRADTQYF.

This clone was observed at least ten times. The rearrangement uses TRBV6-6 and TRBJ2-7; TRBD1 might be the D (5 bases). V dropped 2 bases and J dropped 0 bases, with 8 bases sitting between them. This CDR3 spans 14 amino acids. The germline V gene has CDR1 MNHNY and CDR2 SVGAGI (reference sequence). The CDR3 sequence is CASSYEDSSYEQYF. The CDR3 DNA is TGTGCCAGCAGTTACGAAGACAGCTCCTACGAGCAGTACTTC.

J is TRBJ1-5 and V is TRBV27, with a possible D match to TRBD1 (5 bases). This CDR3 is built from 15 residues. CDR1 and CDR2 from the germline V gene are MNHEY and SMNVEV (reference sequence). V was clipped by 1 base and J by 2 bases, with 9 bases between them. The CDR3 sequence is CASSLYWGGNQPQHF. CDR3 nucleotide sequence: TGTGCCAGCAGTTTATACTGGGGCGGCAATCAGCCCCAGCATTTT.

In this sample, this clone turned up a few times. It is unclear where the CDR3 begins or ends on the DNA, so no DNA is shown, and the CDR3 is as TCRdb lists it. The V call is TRBV21-1, the J call TRBJ1-5; TRBD1 reflects the table's D call only, with no check against the DNA. TRBV21-1 is termed a pseudogene. The CDR3 comprises 16 residues, both ends counted. This chain's CDR3 is CATHLVGSGSNQPQHF.

This chain joins TRBV27 and TRBJ1-2; D not resolved. This CDR3 spans 13 amino acids. In germline, CDR1 is MNHEY, CDR2 SMNVEV (reference sequence). The V and J ends lost 8 bases and 8 bases respectively, with 18 bases between them. The CDR3 here is CASSWSSEWGYTF. CDR3 DNA: TGTGCCAGCTCCTGGTCAAGCGAGTGGGGCTACACCTTC.

J is TRBJ1-5 and V is TRBV18; D may be TRBD1 (6 bases). CDR1 KGHSH and CDR2 LQKENI come from the germline V gene. CDR3 length: 16 amino acids. Trimming pared 4 bases from V and 0 bases from J, leaving 13 bases between. The CDR3 loop is CASSLGQTYSNQPQHF. The DNA of the CDR3 is TGTGCCAGCTCACTCGGACAGACTTATAGCAATCAGCCCCAGCATTTT.

The rearrangement joins TRBV7-6 to TRBJ2-6; D not certain. Germline loops: CDR1 SGHVS, CDR2 FNYEAQ. The CDR3 has 13 residues. V shed 5 bases and J shed 9 bases, with 11 bases lying between them. The CDR3 protein is CASSRRSVNVLTF. The CDR3 DNA reads as TGTGCCAGCAGCCGCCGCAGCGTCAACGTCCTGACTTTC.

This clone has only a few counts. The chain is built from TRBV11-2 and TRBJ1-4; D is unresolved. V lost 5 bases and J 10 bases, leaving 14 bases between the germline ends. From germline, CDR1 is SGHAT and CDR2 FQNNGV. The CDR3 runs 13 residues. CDR3 coding DNA: TGTGCCAGCAGCGTAAGGGCTGCGGGAAAACTGTTTTTT. Translation: CASSVRAAGKLFF.

This clone was found once. This chain links TRBV6-1 with TRBJ2-1; D is ambiguous. With 0 bases removed from V and 5 bases from J, the gap between germline ends came to 11 bases. The CDR3 contains 15 residues. The germline V gene encodes CDR1 MNHNS and CDR2 SASEGT. In DNA, the CDR3 is TGTGCCAGCAGTGAAGCCAGTTCACGAAACAATGAGCAGTTCTTC. Its translation is CASSEASSRNNEQFF.

This rearrangement joins TRBV15 to TRBJ2-1, with D uncertain. V was pared by 0 bases and J by 12 bases, with 12 bases between. CDR1 and CDR2 from the germline V gene are LNHNV and YYDKDF (reference sequence). The CDR3 contains 13 residues. The CDR3 region is CATSRDLSGGQFF. CDR3 in DNA: TGTGCCACCAGCAGAGATCTTTCCGGTGGGCAGTTCTTC.

With respect to this clone: The sample holds other DNA sequences that translate to the same CDR3. This sequence joins TRBV11-2 and TRBJ2-7; 10 positions match TRBD2. CDR3 length: 14 amino acids. V lost 5 bases and J lost 1; bases outside the gene matches: 2. Germline V CDR1 and CDR2: SGHAT, FQNNGV. CDR3: CASSRTSGSYEQYF. The CDR3 DNA sequence: TGTGCCAGCAGCCGGACTAGCGGTTCCTACGAGCAGTACTTC.

Only one count was recorded for this clone. This rearrangement joins TRBV19 to TRBJ2-5; D unclear. CDR1 LNHDA and CDR2 SQIVND come from the germline V gene (reference sequence). Trimming pared 3 bases from V and 5 bases from J, leaving 13 bases between. This CDR3 contains 14 residues. The CDR3 DNA sequence: TGTGCCAGTAGTATCGATAATGGCTGGGAGACCCAGTACTTC. It is translated as CASSIDNGWETQYF.

This clone was detected many times. The gene calls are TRBV11-2 and TRBJ1-5; D call uncertain. The germline CDR1 and CDR2 sequences are SGHAT and FQNNGV. The length of the CDR3 is 15 residues. Trimming took off 0 bases at V and 0 bases at J, with 6 bases between the two ends. CDR3 in amino acids: CASSLDGNSNQPQHF. In DNA, the CDR3 is TGTGCCAGCAGCTTAGATGGCAATAGCAATCAGCCCCAGCATTTT.

This clone was detected once. The chain combines TRBV2 with TRBJ2-2, with no clear D. V was pared by 1 base and J by 6 bases, with 15 bases between. The length of the CDR3 is 16 residues. Germline V gene data show CDR1 as SNHLY and CDR2 as FYNNEI. CDR3 sequence reads: CASSEEAGSSAGELFF. In DNA form, the CDR3 reads TGTGCCAGCAGTGAAGAGGCCGGGTCGAGCGCCGGGGAGCTGTTTTTT.

The chain couples TRBV11-3 to TRBJ2-1, with 7 nucleotides matching TRBD2. CDR3 length: 17 amino acids. CDR1 SGHNT and CDR2 YENEEA come from the germline V gene. V gave up 5 bases and J gave up 0 bases; unmatched junction bases: 10. The CDR3 nucleotides read TGTGCCAGCAGCCCAGGGACTACGGGCTCCTCCTACAATGAGCAGTTCTTC. Amino acids: CASSPGTTGSSYNEQFF. The variable domain in full, with the rest retrieved from reference TRBV11-3 and TRBJ2-1, is EAGVVQSPRYKIIEKKQPVAFWCNPISGHNTLYWYLQNLGQGPELLIRYENEEAVDDSQLPKDRFSAERLKGVDSTLKIQPAELGDSAVYLCASSPGTTGSSYNEQFFGPGTRLTVL.

This clone was seen only once. The sample contains more than one DNA sequence encoding this CDR3. This chain links TRBV7-9 with TRBJ2-7, with 8 nucleotides matching TRBD1. There are 14 residues in the CDR3. Looked up from germline, CDR1 is SEHNR and CDR2 is FQNEAQ (reference sequence). V was pared by 5 bases and J by 1 base, with 4 bases of the junction left unmatched. Here the CDR3 reads CASSLRQGSYEQYF. As DNA, the CDR3 is TGTGCCAGCAGCCTCCGACAGGGGTCCTACGAGCAGTACTTC.

J is TRBJ2-5 and V is TRBV19, with a possible D match to TRBD2 (5 bases). Germline CDR1 reads LNHDA; CDR2 reads SQIVND (reference sequence). Trimming stripped 3 bases from V and 5 bases from J, with 10 bases between. The CDR3 runs 13 residues. CDR3 sequence reads: CASSIAGVETQYF. The CDR3 DNA reads as TGTGCCAGTAGTATCGCCGGGGTCGAGACCCAGTACTTC.

The rearrangement joins TRBV28 to TRBJ2-3, with 8 bases lining up with TRBD2. The germline V gene encodes CDR1 MDHEN and CDR2 SYDVKM. J was trimmed by 1 base and V by 6 bases; bases with no gene match: 9. CDR3 size: 16 residues. The CDR3 reads CASSRIGRGGTDTQYF. CDR3 coding DNA: TGTGCCAGCAGCCGTATCGGGCGGGGGGGCACAGATACGCAGTATTTT.

The CDR3 coding sequence is TGTGCCAGCAGTCGGGTGAGCTCTGGGGCCAACGTCCTGACTTTC. Protein: CASSRVSSGANVLTF. The chain carries TRBV28 and TRBJ2-6; no definite D call. This CDR3 has 15 amino acids. Trimming stripped 5 bases from V and 0 bases from J, with 8 bases between. Germline V gene lookup returns CDR1 MDHEN and CDR2 SYDVKM.

The chain has TRBV19 and TRBJ1-4; no definite D call. Germline values: CDR1 LNHDA, CDR2 SQIVND (reference sequence). The CDR3 has 15 residues. Trimming left V 5 bases short and J 5 bases short, with 15 bases between. The CDR3 nucleotides are TGTGCCAGTAGTCACGATAGAGGCGGGAATGAAAAACTGTTTTTT. As protein: CASSHDRGGNEKLFF.

The chain links TRBV2 to TRBJ2-7; 9 bases fit TRBD1. Germline loops: CDR1 SNHLY, CDR2 FYNNEI. V lost 3 bases to trimming and J lost 13 bases; unmatched junction nucleotides: 7. This CDR3 region has 12 residues. CDR3 residues: CASSETGGRVYF. The DNA of the CDR3 is TGTGCCAGCAGTGAGACAGGGGGGCGCGTCTACTTC.